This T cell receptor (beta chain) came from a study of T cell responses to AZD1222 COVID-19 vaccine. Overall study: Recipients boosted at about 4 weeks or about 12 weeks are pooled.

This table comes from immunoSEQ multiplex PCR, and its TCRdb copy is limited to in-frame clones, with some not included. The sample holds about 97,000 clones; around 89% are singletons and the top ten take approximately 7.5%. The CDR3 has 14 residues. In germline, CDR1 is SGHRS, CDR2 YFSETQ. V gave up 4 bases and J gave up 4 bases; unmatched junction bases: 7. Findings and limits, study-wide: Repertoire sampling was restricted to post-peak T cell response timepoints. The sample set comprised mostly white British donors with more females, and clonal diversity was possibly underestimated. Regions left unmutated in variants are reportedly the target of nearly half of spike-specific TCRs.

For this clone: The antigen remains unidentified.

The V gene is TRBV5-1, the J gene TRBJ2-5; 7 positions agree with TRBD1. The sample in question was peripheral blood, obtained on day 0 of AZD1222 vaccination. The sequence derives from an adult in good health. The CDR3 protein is CASSPTGALETQYF. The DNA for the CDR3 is TGCGCCAGCAGCCCCACAGGGGCCCTAGAGACCCAGTACTTC.